This entry is about one T cell receptor beta chain. The antigen remains undetermined. The donor cohort consisted entirely of Caucasian adults residing in Nashville, Tennessee. Into CD45RA+ naive and CD45RA-negative memory subsets, the CD4+ cells were split. This entry is derived from a study of shared clonotypes between healthy human individuals. Whole-study results and caveats: Naive CD4 clonotypes overlapped across a handful of donors at roughly 5%.

The assay was immunoSEQ multiplex PCR, and TCRdb's table has in-frame clones only and misses some. The profile shows 850,000 to 1,200,000 clones, more than 65% of them singletons. The CDR3 contains 16 residues. Per the germline V gene, CDR1 is WSHSY and CDR2 is SAAADI. The J segment lost 5 bases and the V segment lost 6 bases, leaving 13 bases of the junction unmatched. The source material was memory CD4+ T cells sorted from blood. The subset is: CD45RA-negative fraction. The TCR originated in a young man in good health. The rearrangement uses TRBV10-2 and TRBJ2-7; 10 nucleotides match TRBD1. CDR3 loop: CASSPLRGQGIHEQYF. CDR3 nucleotides: TGCGCCAGCAGCCCTCTCAGGGGACAGGGGATCCACGAGCAGTACTTC.